This T cell receptor beta chain was sequenced in a study of T cell responses to AZD1222 COVID-19 vaccine. Sequencing used immunoSEQ multiplex PCR; TCRdb keeps in-frame clones, though not all of them. The sample holds more than 150,000 clones, 80% to 95% seen once. Per germline, CDR1 SGHVS and CDR2 FNYEAQ. Trimming cost V 6 bases and J 4 bases, with 10 bases left between them. This CDR3 has 13 residues. This clone was found a few times. Specimen: peripheral blood, collected on day 0 of AZD1222 vaccination. The sequence was collected from an adult in good health. V and J are TRBV7-6 and TRBJ1-5; D is unresolved. CDR3: CASSSDQNQPQHF. As DNA, the CDR3 is TGTGCCAGCAGTTCGGACCAAAATCAGCCCCAGCATTTT.